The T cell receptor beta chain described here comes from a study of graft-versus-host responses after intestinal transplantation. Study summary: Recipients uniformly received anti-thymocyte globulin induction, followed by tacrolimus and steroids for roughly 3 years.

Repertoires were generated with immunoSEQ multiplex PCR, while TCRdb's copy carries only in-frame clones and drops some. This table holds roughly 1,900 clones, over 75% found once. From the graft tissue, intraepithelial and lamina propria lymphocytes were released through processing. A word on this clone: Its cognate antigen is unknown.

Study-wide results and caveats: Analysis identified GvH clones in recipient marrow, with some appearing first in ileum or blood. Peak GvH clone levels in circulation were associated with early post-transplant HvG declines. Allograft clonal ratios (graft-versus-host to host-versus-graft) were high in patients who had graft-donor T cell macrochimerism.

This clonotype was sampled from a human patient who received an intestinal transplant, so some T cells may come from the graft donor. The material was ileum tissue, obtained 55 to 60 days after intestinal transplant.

This CDR3 is CASSSRGTGTGGEEPQHF. The CDR3 nucleotides are TGTGCCAGCAGCTCAAGGGGGACCGGGACAGGGGGAGAGGAGCCCCAGCATTTT. The V call is TRBV4-2, the J call TRBJ1-5; 11 bases map to TRBD1. The length of the CDR3 is 18 residues. V was clipped by 5 bases and J by 8 bases; unmatched bases: 17. Per germline, CDR1 LGHNA and CDR2 YNFKEQ.